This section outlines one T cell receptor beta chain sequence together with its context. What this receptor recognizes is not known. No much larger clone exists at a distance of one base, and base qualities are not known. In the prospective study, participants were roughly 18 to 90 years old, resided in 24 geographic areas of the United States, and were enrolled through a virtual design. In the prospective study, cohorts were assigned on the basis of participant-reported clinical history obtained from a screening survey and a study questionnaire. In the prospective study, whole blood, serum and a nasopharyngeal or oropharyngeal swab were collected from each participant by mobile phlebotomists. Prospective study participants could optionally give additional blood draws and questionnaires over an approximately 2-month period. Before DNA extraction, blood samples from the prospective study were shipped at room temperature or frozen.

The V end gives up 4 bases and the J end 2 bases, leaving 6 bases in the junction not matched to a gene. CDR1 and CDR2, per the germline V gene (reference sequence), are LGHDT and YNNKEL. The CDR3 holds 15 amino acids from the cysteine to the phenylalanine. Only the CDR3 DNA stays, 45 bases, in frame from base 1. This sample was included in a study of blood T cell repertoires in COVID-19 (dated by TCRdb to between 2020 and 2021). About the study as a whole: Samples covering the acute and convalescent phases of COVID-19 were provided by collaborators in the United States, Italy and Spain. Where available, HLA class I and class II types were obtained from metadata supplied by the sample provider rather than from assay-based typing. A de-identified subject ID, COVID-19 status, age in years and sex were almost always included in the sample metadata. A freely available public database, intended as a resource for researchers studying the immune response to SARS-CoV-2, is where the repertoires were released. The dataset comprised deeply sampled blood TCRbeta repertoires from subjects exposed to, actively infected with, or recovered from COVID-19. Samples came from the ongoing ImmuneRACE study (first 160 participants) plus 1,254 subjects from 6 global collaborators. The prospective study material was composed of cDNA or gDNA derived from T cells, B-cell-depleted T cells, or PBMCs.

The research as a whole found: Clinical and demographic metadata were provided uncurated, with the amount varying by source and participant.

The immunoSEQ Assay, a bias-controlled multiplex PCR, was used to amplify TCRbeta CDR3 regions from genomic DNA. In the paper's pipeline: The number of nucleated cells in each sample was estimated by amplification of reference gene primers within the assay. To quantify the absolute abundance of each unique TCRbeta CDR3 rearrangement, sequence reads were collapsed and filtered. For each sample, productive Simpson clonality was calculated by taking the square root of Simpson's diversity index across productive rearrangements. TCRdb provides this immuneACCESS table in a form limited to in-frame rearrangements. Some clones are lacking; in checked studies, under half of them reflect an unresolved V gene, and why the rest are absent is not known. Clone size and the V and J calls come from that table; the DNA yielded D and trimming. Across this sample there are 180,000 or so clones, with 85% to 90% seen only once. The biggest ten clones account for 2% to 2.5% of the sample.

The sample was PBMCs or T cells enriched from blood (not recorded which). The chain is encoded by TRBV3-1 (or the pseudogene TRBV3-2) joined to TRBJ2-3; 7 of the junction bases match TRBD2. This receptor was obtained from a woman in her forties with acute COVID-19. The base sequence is TGTGCCAGCAGCCCGGGGCTAGCGGACACAGATACGCAGTATTTT. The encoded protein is CASSPGLADTDTQYF.